These 4 T cell receptor beta chains came from one sample sequenced in a study of cytomegalovirus exposure and HLA in healthy donors. 13 Jbeta primers and 60 Vbeta primers were used for the PCR. Profiling relied on immunoSEQ multiplex PCR, and the TCRdb table lists in-frame clones only, not all of them. The table has around 170,000 clones, 82% seen once. Sequencing input: PBMCs. The receptors shown here come from a middle-aged man in good health and CMV-seronegative.

The chain is built from TRBV28 and TRBJ2-7; 7 bases line up with TRBD1. V lost 6 bases to trimming and J lost 6 bases; unmatched junction nucleotides: 11. Germline lookup yields CDR1 MDHEN and CDR2 SYDVKM. The CDR3 spans 14 residues. CDR3 sequence (DNA): TGTGCCAGCAGCTTTTTCGCGACAGGGAGCGAGCAGTACTTC. Protein: CASSFFATGSEQYF. Combining the CDR3 with reference TRBV28 and TRBJ2-7 gives the whole variable domain DVKVTQSSRYLVKRTGEKVFLECVQDMDHENMFWYRQDPGLGLRLIYFSYDVKMKEKGDIPEGYSVSREKKERFSLILESASTNQTSMYLCASSFFATGSEQYFGPGTRLTVT.

This clone was seen more than once but under ten times. The chain carries TRBV5-4 and TRBJ1-1, with 10 bases lining up with TRBD1. Trimming took 4 bases from V and 11 from J; bases not matched to a gene: 11. The CDR3 runs 14 residues. Germline loops: CDR1 SGHNT, CDR2 YYREEE (reference sequence). The CDR3 reads CASSTTGTGVSAFF. CDR3 nucleotides: TGTGCCAGCAGCACAACCGGGACAGGGGTTTCGGCTTTCTTT.

The chain carries TRBV4-3 and TRBJ1-4, with a weak D call TRBD1 (5 bases). Deletions cut 3 bases from V and 6 bases from J, with 8 bases between. CDR3 size: 13 residues. Per the germline V gene, CDR1 is LGHNA and CDR2 is YSLEER. The CDR3 DNA follows: TGCGCCAGCAGCCAGGGGGGGGATGAAAAACTGTTTTTT. This translates into CASSQGGDEKLFF.

V is TRBV5-4 and J is TRBJ1-3; possible D gene TRBD1, 6 bases. V was cut by 0 bases and J by 3 bases, with 10 bases left in between. This CDR3 contains 15 residues. Germline V gene sequence: CDR1 SGHNT, CDR2 YYREEE (reference sequence). The CDR3: CASSLEGQIGNTIYF. CDR3 DNA sequence: TGTGCCAGCAGCTTGGAAGGACAGATTGGAAACACCATATATTTT.